The entry below gives a single T cell receptor beta chain sequence along with its context. J lost 4 bases, V lost 1 base, and 2 bases had no gene match. The CDR3 extends over 15 amino acids. In germline, CDR1 is SGHVS, CDR2 FNYEAQ. This sample was included in a study of OX40 agonist ivuxolimab in advanced cancers. Study details: Under the entry rules, prior anti-PD-1, anti-PD-L1 or anti-CTLA-4 therapy was allowed, and more than 35% had some.

Profiling relied on immunoSEQ multiplex PCR, and the TCRdb table lists in-frame clones only, not all of them. The data show 50,000 to 60,000 clones, approximately 89% seen once. The chain uses TRBV7-6 and TRBJ2-1; TRBD1 agrees at 9 bases. The specimen was CD4+ or CD8+ T cells sorted from blood, collected in a trial of the OX40 agonist ivuxolimab. The sequence was collected from an adult with an advanced solid tumor such as melanoma, head and neck, liver or kidney cancer. The CDR3: CASSLDGTGYNEQFF. As DNA, the CDR3 is TGTGCCAGCAGCTTAGATGGGACAGGGTACAATGAGCAGTTCTTC.